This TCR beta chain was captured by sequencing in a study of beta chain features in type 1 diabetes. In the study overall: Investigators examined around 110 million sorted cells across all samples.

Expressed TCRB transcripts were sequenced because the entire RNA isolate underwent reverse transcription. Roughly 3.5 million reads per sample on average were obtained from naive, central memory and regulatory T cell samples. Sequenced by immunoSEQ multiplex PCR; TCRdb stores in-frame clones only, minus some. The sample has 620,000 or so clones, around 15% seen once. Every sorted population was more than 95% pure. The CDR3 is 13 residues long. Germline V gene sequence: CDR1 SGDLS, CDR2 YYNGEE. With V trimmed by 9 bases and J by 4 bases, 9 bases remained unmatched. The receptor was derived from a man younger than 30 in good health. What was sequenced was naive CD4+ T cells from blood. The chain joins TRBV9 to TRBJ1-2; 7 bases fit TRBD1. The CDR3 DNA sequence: TGTGCCACCTCCCCAGGACAGGCCTATGGCTACACCTTC. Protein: CATSPGQAYGYTF.